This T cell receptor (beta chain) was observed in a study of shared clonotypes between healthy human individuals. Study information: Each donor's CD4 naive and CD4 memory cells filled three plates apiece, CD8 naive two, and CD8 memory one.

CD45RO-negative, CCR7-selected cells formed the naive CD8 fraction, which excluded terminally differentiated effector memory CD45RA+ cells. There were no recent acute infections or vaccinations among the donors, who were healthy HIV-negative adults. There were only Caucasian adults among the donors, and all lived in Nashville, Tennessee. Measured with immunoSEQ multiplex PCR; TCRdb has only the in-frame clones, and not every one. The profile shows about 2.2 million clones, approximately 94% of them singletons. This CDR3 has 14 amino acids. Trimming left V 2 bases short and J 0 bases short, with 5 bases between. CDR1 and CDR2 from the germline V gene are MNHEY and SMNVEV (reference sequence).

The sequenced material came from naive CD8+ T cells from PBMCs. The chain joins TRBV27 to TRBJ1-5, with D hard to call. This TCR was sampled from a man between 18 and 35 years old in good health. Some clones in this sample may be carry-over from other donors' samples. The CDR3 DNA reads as TGTGCCAGCAGTTTACAGGTTAGCAATCAGCCCCAGCATTTT. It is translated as CASSLQVSNQPQHF.